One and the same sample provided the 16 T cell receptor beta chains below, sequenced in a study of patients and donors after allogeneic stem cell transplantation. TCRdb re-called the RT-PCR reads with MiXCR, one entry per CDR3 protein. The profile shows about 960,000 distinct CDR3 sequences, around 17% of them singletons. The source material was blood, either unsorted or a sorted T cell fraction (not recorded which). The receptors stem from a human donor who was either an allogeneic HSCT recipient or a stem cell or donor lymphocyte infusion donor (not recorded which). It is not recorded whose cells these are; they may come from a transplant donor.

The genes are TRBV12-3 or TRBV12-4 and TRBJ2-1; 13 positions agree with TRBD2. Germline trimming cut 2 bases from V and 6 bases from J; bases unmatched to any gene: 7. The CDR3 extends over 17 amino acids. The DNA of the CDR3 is TGTGCCAGCAGTTTACAACAAACTAGCGGGAGGGCCAATGAGCAGTTCTTC. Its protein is CASSLQQTSGRANEQFF.

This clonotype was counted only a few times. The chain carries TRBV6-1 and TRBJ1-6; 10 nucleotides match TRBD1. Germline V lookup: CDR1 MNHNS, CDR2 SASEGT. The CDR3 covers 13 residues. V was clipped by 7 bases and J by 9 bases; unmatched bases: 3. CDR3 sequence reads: CASIGQGVSPLHF. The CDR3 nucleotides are TGTGCCAGCATAGGACAGGGGGTTTCACCCCTCCACTTT.

The CDR3 DNA reads TGTGCCAGCAGTTTTCTCGGAGGGACAAAGACCTACGAGCAGTACTTC. This encodes CASSFLGGTKTYEQYF. V usage is TRBV27 and J usage is TRBJ2-7; D may be TRBD1 or TRBD2 (6 bases each). This CDR3 comprises 16 residues. The V and J ends lost 3 bases and 2 bases respectively, with 17 bases between them. CDR1 and CDR2 (germline): MNHEY, SMNVEV (reference sequence).

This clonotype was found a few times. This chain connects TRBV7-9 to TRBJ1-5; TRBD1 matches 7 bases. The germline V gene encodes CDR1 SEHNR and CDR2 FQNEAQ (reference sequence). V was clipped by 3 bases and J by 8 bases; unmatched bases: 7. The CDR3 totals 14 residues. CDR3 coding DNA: TGTGCCAGCAGCTTCGACAGGGATAGAGAGCCCCAGCATTTT. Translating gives CASSFDRDREPQHF.

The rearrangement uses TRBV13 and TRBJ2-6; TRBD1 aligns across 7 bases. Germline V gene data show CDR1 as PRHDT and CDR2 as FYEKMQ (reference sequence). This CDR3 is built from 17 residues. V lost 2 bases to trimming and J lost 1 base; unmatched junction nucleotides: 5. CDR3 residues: CASSLKGAYSGANVLTF. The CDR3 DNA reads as TGTGCCAGCAGCTTAAAGGGGGCATATTCTGGGGCCAACGTCCTGACTTTC.

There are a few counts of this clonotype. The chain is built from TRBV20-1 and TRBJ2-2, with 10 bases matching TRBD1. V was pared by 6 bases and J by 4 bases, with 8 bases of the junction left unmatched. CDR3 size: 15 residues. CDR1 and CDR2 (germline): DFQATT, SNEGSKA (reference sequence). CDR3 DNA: TGCAGTGCGCGACCCCGACAGGGGGCCACCGGGGAGCTGTTTTTT. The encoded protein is CSARPRQGATGELFF.

The CDR3 spells CASSFIAASVHEQYF. Written as DNA, the CDR3 is TGTGCCAGCAGTTTTATCGCCGCGTCTGTCCACGAGCAGTACTTC. The chain uses TRBV12-3 or TRBV12-4 and TRBJ2-7; D gene uncertain. Trimming took 3 bases from V and 5 from J, leaving 17 bases between them. CDR3 length: 15 amino acids.

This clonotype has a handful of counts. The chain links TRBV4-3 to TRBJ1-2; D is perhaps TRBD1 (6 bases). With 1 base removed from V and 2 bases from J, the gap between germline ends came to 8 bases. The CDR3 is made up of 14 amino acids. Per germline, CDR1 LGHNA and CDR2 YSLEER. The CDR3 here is CASSQAGVNYGYTF. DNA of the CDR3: TGCGCCAGCAGCCAAGCAGGGGTAAACTATGGCTACACCTTC.

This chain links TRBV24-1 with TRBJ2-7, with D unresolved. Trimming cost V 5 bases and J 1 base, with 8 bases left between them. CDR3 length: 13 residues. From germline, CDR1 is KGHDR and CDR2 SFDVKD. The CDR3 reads CATSADGSYEQYF. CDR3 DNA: TGTGCCACCAGTGCCGACGGATCCTACGAGCAGTACTTC.

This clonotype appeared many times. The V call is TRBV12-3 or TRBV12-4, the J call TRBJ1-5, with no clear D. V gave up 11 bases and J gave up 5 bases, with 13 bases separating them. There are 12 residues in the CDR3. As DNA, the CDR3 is TGTGCCCCCCGGGTTCGGGATCAGCCCCAGCATTTT. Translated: CAPRVRDQPQHF.

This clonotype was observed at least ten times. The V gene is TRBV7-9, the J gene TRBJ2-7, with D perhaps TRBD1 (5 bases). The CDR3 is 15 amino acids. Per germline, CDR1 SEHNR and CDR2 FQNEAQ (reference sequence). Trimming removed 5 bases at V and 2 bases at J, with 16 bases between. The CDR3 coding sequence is TGTGCCAGCAGCCCTATGAAGGGGCCGACCTACGAGCAGTACTTC. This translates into CASSPMKGPTYEQYF.

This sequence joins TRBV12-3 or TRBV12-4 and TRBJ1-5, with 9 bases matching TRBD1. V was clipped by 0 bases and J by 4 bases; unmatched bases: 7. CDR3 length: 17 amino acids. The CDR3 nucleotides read TGTGCCAGCAGTTTAGCGATGGACAGGGGATTAAATCAGCCCCAGCATTTT. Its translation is CASSLAMDRGLNQPQHF.

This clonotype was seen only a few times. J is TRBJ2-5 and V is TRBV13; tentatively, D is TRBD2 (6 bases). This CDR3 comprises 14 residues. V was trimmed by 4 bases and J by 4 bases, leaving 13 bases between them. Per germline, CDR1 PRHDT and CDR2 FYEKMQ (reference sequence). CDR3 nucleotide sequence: TGTGCCAGCAGCTCCATATTGGAGGGAGAGACCCAGTACTTC. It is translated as CASSSILEGETQYF.

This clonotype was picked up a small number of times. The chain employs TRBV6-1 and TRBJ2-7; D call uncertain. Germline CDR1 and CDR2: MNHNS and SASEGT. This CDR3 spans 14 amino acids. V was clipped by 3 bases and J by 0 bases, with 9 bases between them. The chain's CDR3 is CASSDRRYSYEQYF. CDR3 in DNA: TGTGCCAGCAGTGACAGGCGGTACTCCTACGAGCAGTACTTC.

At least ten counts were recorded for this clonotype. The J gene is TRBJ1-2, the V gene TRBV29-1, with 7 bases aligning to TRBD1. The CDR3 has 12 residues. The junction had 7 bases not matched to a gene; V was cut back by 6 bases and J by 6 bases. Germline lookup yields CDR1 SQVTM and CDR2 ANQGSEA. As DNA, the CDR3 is TGCAGCGTGGCGACAGGGAGGGATGGCTACACCTTC. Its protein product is CSVATGRDGYTF.

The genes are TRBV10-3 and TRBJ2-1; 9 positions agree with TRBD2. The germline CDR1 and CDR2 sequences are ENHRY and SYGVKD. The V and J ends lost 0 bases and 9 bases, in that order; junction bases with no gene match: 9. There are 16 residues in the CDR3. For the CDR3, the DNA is TGTGCCATCAGTGAGTCGCGGCGGGGGGGCTCTAGTGAGCAGTTCTTC. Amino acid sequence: CAISESRRGGSSEQFF.